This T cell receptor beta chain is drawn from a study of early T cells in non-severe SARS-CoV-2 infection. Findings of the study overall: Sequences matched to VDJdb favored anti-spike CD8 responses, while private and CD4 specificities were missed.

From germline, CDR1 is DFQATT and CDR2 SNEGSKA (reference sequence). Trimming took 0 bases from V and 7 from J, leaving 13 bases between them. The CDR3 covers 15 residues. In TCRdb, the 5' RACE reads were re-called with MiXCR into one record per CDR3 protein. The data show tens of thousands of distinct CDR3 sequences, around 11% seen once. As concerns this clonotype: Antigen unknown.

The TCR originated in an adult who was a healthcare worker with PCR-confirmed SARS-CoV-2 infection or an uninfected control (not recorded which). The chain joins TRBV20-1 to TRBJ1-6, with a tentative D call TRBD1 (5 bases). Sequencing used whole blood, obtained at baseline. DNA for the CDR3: TGCAGTGCTAGAGACAGGGCAGTATCAAATTCACCCCTCCACTTT. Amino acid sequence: CSARDRAVSNSPLHF.